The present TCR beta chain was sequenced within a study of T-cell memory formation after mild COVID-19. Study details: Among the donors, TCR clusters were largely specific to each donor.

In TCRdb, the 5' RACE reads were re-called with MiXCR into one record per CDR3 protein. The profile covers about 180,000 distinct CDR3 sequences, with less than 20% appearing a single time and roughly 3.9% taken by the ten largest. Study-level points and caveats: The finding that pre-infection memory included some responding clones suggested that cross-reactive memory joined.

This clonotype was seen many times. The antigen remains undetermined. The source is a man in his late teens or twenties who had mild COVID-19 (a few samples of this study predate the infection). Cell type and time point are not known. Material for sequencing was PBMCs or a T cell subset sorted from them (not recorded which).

CDR3 loop: CASSYGGENTGELFF. Written as DNA, the CDR3 is TGTGCCAGCAGTTATGGCGGGGAGAACACCGGGGAGCTGTTTTTT. The chain uses TRBV6-5 and TRBJ2-2; TRBD2 is a possible D gene (6 bases). The germline CDR1 and CDR2 sequences are MNHEY and SVGAGI. CDR3 length: 15 residues. Trimming removed 3 bases from V and 1 base from J, with 9 bases in between.